Listed here are 12 T cell receptor beta chains from one sample, sequenced in a study of shared clonotypes between healthy human individuals. Measured with immunoSEQ multiplex PCR; TCRdb has only the in-frame clones, and not every one. Here the sample spans some 2,100,000 clones, 93% being singletons. Naive CD8 cells were CD45RO-negative, positively selected for CCR7, excluding terminally differentiated effector memory CD45RA+ cells. Sequencing was carried out using naive CD8+ T cells from PBMCs. The receptor set was obtained from a man in his late teens or twenties in good health. Some clones in this sample may be carry-over from other donors' samples.

The CDR3 loop reads CASSSGGIFKREQYF. The CDR3 nucleotides read TGTGCCAGCAGCTCCGGAGGGATCTTCAAACGCGAGCAGTACTTC. The chain combines TRBV27 with TRBJ2-7, with D tentatively TRBD2 (6 bases). Germline values: CDR1 MNHEY, CDR2 SMNVEV (reference sequence). CDR3 size: 15 residues. Between the trimmed V and J ends, which lost 6 bases and 6 bases, there was a span of 21 bases.

The CDR3 reads CASSRSGTGLVAGANVLTF. The CDR3, as DNA: TGTGCCAGCAGCCGCAGCGGGACAGGTCTTGTGGCTGGGGCCAACGTCCTGACTTTC. The chain employs TRBV7-9 and TRBJ2-6, with D possibly being TRBD1 (8 bases). This CDR3 has 19 residues. V was cut by 5 bases and J by 2 bases, with 22 bases left in between. Germline V gene lookup returns CDR1 SEHNR and CDR2 FQNEAQ (reference sequence).

The sample holds one count of this clone. The CDR3 loop is CASSPDRASRTGELFF. The CDR3 nucleotides are TGTGCCAGCAGCCCAGACAGGGCTTCGCGGACCGGGGAGCTGTTTTTT. The chain links TRBV27 to TRBJ2-2; 7 bases map to TRBD1. Germline values: CDR1 MNHEY, CDR2 SMNVEV (reference sequence). J was trimmed by 5 bases and V by 6 bases; bases with no gene match: 12. The CDR3 totals 16 residues.

V usage is TRBV9 and J usage is TRBJ1-1, with TRBD1 as a possible D gene (5 bases). The V gene lost 3 bases and the J gene lost 10 bases, with 10 bases spanning the gap. The CDR3 runs to 11 residues. Germline V lookup: CDR1 SGDLS, CDR2 YYNGEE. The CDR3 here is CASSGMQGAFF. Written as DNA, the CDR3 is TGTGCCAGCAGCGGCATGCAGGGAGCTTTCTTT.

This clone appeared once. The chain employs TRBV6-5 and TRBJ2-2, with D hard to call. CDR3 length: 14 amino acids. The germline V and J ends were trimmed by 4 bases and 5 bases, with 11 bases remaining between them. The germline CDR1 and CDR2 sequences are MNHEY and SVGAGI. The DNA of the CDR3 is TGTGCCAGCAGTTCCTTAGGGCGGACCGGGGAGCTGTTTTTT. This gives the protein CASSSLGRTGELFF.

This chain links TRBV28 with TRBJ1-2; D may be TRBD1 (6 bases). With 5 bases removed from V and 7 bases from J, the gap between germline ends came to 32 bases. The CDR3 extends over 19 amino acids. CDR1 is MDHEN and CDR2 is SYDVKM in the germline V gene. CDR3 amino acids: CASSPIVVRTVREAAGYTF. The CDR3 region has the DNA TGTGCCAGCAGTCCTATCGTGGTGAGGACAGTTCGGGAGGCCGCTGGCTACACCTTC.

For this clone: Other DNA sequences in the sample encode the same CDR3. The genes are TRBV28 and TRBJ2-3; 8 bases align to TRBD2. The CDR3 spans 14 residues. The germline V gene encodes CDR1 MDHEN and CDR2 SYDVKM. V lost 6 bases to trimming and J lost 4 bases; unmatched junction nucleotides: 6. CDR3 coding DNA: TGTGCCAGCAGCTTCGCGGGGGGCGCAGATACGCAGTATTTT. Translated, it gives CASSFAGGADTQYF.

V usage is TRBV11-3 and J usage is TRBJ2-1; 13 bases line up with TRBD2. The J segment lost 10 bases and the V segment lost 5 bases, leaving 8 bases of the junction unmatched. The CDR3 is 15 amino acids. The V gene's germline CDR1 is SGHNT and CDR2 YENEEA. CDR3 residues: CASSPGTSGTEEQFF. The DNA for the CDR3 is TGTGCCAGCAGCCCTGGGACTAGCGGGACGGAGGAGCAGTTCTTC.

The chain recombines TRBV5-3 with TRBJ1-1, with 7 bases that match TRBD1. TRBV5-3 is an ORF, with its function uncertain. Trimming cost V 8 bases and J 2 bases; bases outside gene matches: 9. The CDR3 loop spans 14 amino acids. In nucleotides, the CDR3 is TGTGCCAGTAAAGGTGCAGGGGGTAACACTGAAGCTTTCTTT. Its protein product is CASKGAGGNTEAFF.

The V and J genes are TRBV29-1 and TRBJ2-1; D is uncertain. Per the germline V gene, CDR1 is SQVTM and CDR2 is ANQGSEA. The CDR3 spans 13 residues. Between the trimmed V and J ends, which lost 3 bases and 3 bases, there was a span of 9 bases. CDR3 DNA: TGCAGCGTTGAGTCCAGGAGCTACAATGAGCAGTTCTTC. As protein: CSVESRSYNEQFF.

Worth noting for this clone: The sample holds other DNA sequences that translate to the same CDR3. The V and J genes are TRBV7-9 and TRBJ2-1; 11 bases agree with TRBD2. J lost 6 bases, V lost 1 base, and 2 bases had no gene match. The length of the CDR3 is 15 residues. The V gene's germline CDR1 is SEHNR and CDR2 FQNEAQ (reference sequence). In DNA form, the CDR3 reads TGTGCCAGCAGCTTAGGGACTAGCGGGTCCAATGAGCAGTTCTTC. Amino acid sequence: CASSLGTSGSNEQFF.

The chain has TRBV28 and TRBJ1-3; D unclear. Per the germline V gene, CDR1 is MDHEN and CDR2 is SYDVKM. The CDR3 consists of 17 residues. Trimming left V 5 bases short and J 2 bases short, with 19 bases between. CDR3 residues: CASSTHLVGFTGNTIYF. The CDR3 DNA follows: TGTGCCAGCAGTACCCACCTTGTCGGGTTTACTGGAAACACCATATATTTT.